The source of this T cell receptor (beta chain) is a study of neoadjuvant nivolumab and ipilimumab in lung cancer. Generated by immunoSEQ multiplex PCR, the TCRdb table keeps only in-frame clones and is missing some. In the table there are about 29,000 clones, 70% to 80% of which are singletons. V was pared by 10 bases and J by 3 bases, with 12 bases between. The CDR3 is 12 amino acids. The germline V gene has CDR1 LNHDA and CDR2 SQIVND (reference sequence). This sequence was found in an adult with non-small cell lung cancer. The chain uses TRBV19 and TRBJ1-2, with D possibly being TRBD1 (6 bases). The sample was tumor tissue, taken after neoadjuvant nivolumab, alone or with ipilimumab, at or shortly before surgery. The CDR3 is CAIRDTYYGYTF. As DNA, the CDR3 is TGTGCCATTAGGGACACTTACTATGGCTACACCTTC.